This T cell receptor (beta chain) comes out of a study of blood T cell repertoires in COVID-19. As for the study in general: Sites in the United States, Italy and Spain provided acute and convalescent COVID-19 samples. T cells, B-cell-depleted T cells, or PBMCs supplied cDNA or gDNA.

Trimming removed 4 bases from V and 0 bases from J, with 6 bases in between. From germline, CDR1 is PRHDT and CDR2 FYEKMQ (reference sequence). The length of the CDR3 is 13 residues. Measured with immunoSEQ multiplex PCR; TCRdb has only the in-frame clones, and not every one. The profile shows about 200,000 clones, around nine tenths of them singletons. The clonotype was recovered from a man in his fifties or sixties with COVID-19, enrolled during active disease. J is TRBJ1-1 and V is TRBV13; no clear D gene. Sequencing input: peripheral blood. CDR3 DNA: TGTGCCAGCAGCTCGAGGTTGAACACTGAAGCTTTCTTT. It specifies CASSSRLNTEAFF.